The next 25 T cell receptor beta chains were all read from a single sample in a study of patients and donors after allogeneic stem cell transplantation. TCRdb reprocessed the RT-PCR reads via MiXCR and lists one record per CDR3 protein. The sample yields under 170,000 distinct CDR3 sequences, 37% seen once. Input material: blood, either unsorted or a sorted T cell fraction (not recorded which). All receptors derive from a human donor who was either an allogeneic HSCT recipient or a stem cell or donor lymphocyte infusion donor (not recorded which). It is not recorded whose cells these are; they may come from a transplant donor.

This chain connects TRBV6-5 to TRBJ2-2; 8 bases align to TRBD1. Germline-derived CDR1 and CDR2 are MNHEY and SVGAGI. The CDR3 consists of 16 residues. The J segment lost 1 base and the V segment lost 3 bases, leaving 4 bases of the junction unmatched. The chain's CDR3 is CASSYDGTGNTGELFF. DNA of the CDR3: TGTGCCAGCAGTTATGACGGGACAGGGAACACCGGGGAGCTGTTTTTT.

V is TRBV7-9 and J is TRBJ2-1; D unresolved. Trimming took 6 bases from V and 10 from J, leaving 13 bases between them. Germline CDR1 is SEHNR and CDR2 is FQNEAQ (reference sequence). The CDR3 totals 12 residues. CDR3 amino acids: CASSSHSLEQFF. CDR3 nucleotides: TGTGCCAGCAGTTCCCACTCGCTAGAGCAGTTCTTC.

V and J are TRBV6-2 or TRBV6-3 and TRBJ2-2; 9 nucleotides agree with TRBD1. The CDR3 runs 16 residues. The germline gives CDR1 MNHEY, CDR2 SVGEGT. V lost 2 bases to trimming and J lost 5 bases; unmatched junction nucleotides: 6. CDR3 loop: CASSYAGQGQTGELFF. CDR3 sequence (DNA): TGTGCCAGCAGTTACGCCGGACAGGGGCAAACCGGGGAGCTGTTTTTT.

At least ten counts were recorded for this clonotype. The DNA of the CDR3 is TGTGCCCCGACCAGAACCTCCCAGGGGCACTATGGCTACACCTTC. It is translated as CAPTRTSQGHYGYTF. V gene TRBV6-5 combines with J gene TRBJ1-2, with D possibly matching TRBD1 (6 bases). CDR3 length: 15 amino acids. V lost 11 bases, J lost 3 bases, and 22 bases lay in between. The germline V gene encodes CDR1 MNHEY and CDR2 SVGAGI.

The rearrangement joins TRBV5-1 to TRBJ1-1, with D tentatively TRBD1 (5 bases). This CDR3 has 16 amino acids. Germline V gene sequence: CDR1 SGHRS, CDR2 YFSETQ. V lost 0 bases and J lost 2, with 14 bases in between. The CDR3 loop is CASSLAGGAGNTEAFF. CDR3 DNA: TGCGCCAGCAGCTTGGCCGGTGGGGCGGGCAACACTGAAGCTTTCTTT.

J is TRBJ2-1 and V is TRBV12-3 or TRBV12-4; D unclear. There are 14 residues in the CDR3. Trimming removed 4 bases at V and 9 bases at J, with 16 bases between. The CDR3 spells CASSYQLIATEQFF. CDR3 nucleotides: TGTGCCAGCAGTTATCAGTTGATTGCCACTGAGCAGTTCTTC.

This clonotype was counted between two and nine times. The chain is built from TRBV5-1 and TRBJ1-3; D might be TRBD1 (5 bases). CDR3 length equals 15 residues. V lost 0 bases to trimming and J lost 1 base, with 8 bases between them. Germline lookup yields CDR1 SGHRS and CDR2 YFSETQ. For the CDR3, the DNA is TGCGCCAGCAGCTTGGCGGGGACTTCTGGAAACACCATATATTTT. As protein: CASSLAGTSGNTIYF.

The gene calls are TRBV5-1 and TRBJ2-2; no definite D call. V gave up 0 bases and J gave up 7 bases, with 22 bases separating them. Germline lookup yields CDR1 SGHRS and CDR2 YFSETQ. The CDR3 contains 18 residues. The CDR3 DNA reads TGCGCCAGCAGCTTGGACCCCGTGTCCCTACTGGGCGGCGGGGAGCTGTTTTTT. This sequence encodes CASSLDPVSLLGGGELFF. The full variable domain, completed using reference TRBV5-1 and TRBJ2-2, is KAGVTQTPRYLIKTRGQQVTLSCSPISGHRSVSWYQQTPGQGLQFLFEYFSETQRNKGNFPGRFSGRQFSNSRSEMNVSTLELGDSALYLCASSLDPVSLLGGGELFFGEGSRLTVL.

This clonotype appeared a few times. The chain links TRBV12-3 or TRBV12-4 to TRBJ1-5; D gene unclear. The CDR3 sequence is 12 residues long. Trimming shortened V by 6 bases and J by 4 bases, and 7 bases separated the two germline ends. As DNA, the CDR3 is TGTGCCAGCAGCTACACAAATCAGCCCCAGCATTTT. Protein sequence: CASSYTNQPQHF.

CDR3 in DNA: TGCAGTGCTAGGGTCCCGAGGGACCTAAGATACGAGCAGTACTTC. It encodes CSARVPRDLRYEQYF. V is TRBV20-1 and J is TRBJ2-7; the D gene could be TRBD1 or TRBD2 (5 bases each). Trimming shortened V by 3 bases and J by 4 bases, and 19 bases separated the two germline ends. Germline assignment: CDR1 DFQATT and CDR2 SNEGSKA (reference sequence). The CDR3 spans 15 residues.

The V and J genes are TRBV28 and TRBJ1-6; no clear D. V gave up 5 bases and J gave up 10 bases, with 21 bases separating them. Per germline, CDR1 MDHEN and CDR2 SYDVKM. The CDR3 has 16 residues. The CDR3 protein is CASSSPRSYNESPLHF. CDR3 nucleotides: TGTGCCAGCAGTAGTCCCAGAAGCTATAATGAATCACCCCTCCACTTT.

The chain combines TRBV2 with TRBJ1-5; tentatively, D is TRBD1 (6 bases). The CDR3 contains 14 residues. Between the trimmed V and J ends, which lost 4 bases and 5 bases, there was a span of 12 bases. Germline V CDR1 and CDR2: SNHLY, FYNNEI. CDR3 nucleotide sequence: TGTGCCAGCAGTGTGCAAGGGGGGCATCAGCCCCAGCATTTT. It codes for CASSVQGGHQPQHF.

J is TRBJ1-2 and V is TRBV5-1; the match to TRBD1 covers 9 bases. The CDR3 has 15 residues. Trimming cost V 4 bases and J 3 bases; bases outside gene matches: 7. Looked up from germline, CDR1 is SGHRS and CDR2 is YFSETQ. CDR3 sequence: CASSPPGQGDYGYTF. The CDR3 nucleotides are TGCGCCAGCAGCCCCCCGGGACAGGGTGACTATGGCTACACCTTC.

The J gene is TRBJ1-1, the V gene TRBV12-3 or TRBV12-4; no clear D. The germline V and J ends were trimmed by 3 bases and 1 base, with 9 bases remaining between them. This CDR3 comprises 14 residues. CDR3 region: CASSFSQKNTEAFF. The CDR3, as DNA: TGTGCCAGCAGTTTTAGCCAGAAGAACACTGAAGCTTTCTTT.

In DNA, the CDR3 is TGTGCCAGCAGCCACACTGGGGGTGGTACTGAAGCTTTCTTT. Its translation is CASSHTGGGTEAFF. The rearrangement links TRBV3-1 to TRBJ1-1, with a tentative D call TRBD1 (5 bases). Looked up from germline, CDR1 is LGHDT and CDR2 is YNNKEL (reference sequence). The CDR3 covers 14 residues. V was cut by 3 bases and J by 5 bases, with 13 bases left in between.

V gene TRBV20-1 combines with J gene TRBJ1-5; TRBD1 might be the D (6 bases). The V end lost 5 bases, the J end lost 1 base, and 12 bases lay between the germline ends. The CDR3 totals 14 residues. Germline V gene lookup returns CDR1 DFQATT and CDR2 SNEGSKA (reference sequence). The CDR3 region has the DNA TGCAGTGCTTTGCAGGGGCAGAGCAATCAGCCCCAGCATTTT. This sequence encodes CSALQGQSNQPQHF.

This clonotype was recorded only once. The chain carries TRBV10-3 and TRBJ1-6; no clear D. V was trimmed by 7 bases and J by 5 bases, leaving 9 bases between them. Germline V gene data show CDR1 as ENHRY and CDR2 as SYGVKD. The length of the CDR3 is 13 residues. The CDR3 DNA follows: TGTGCCATCACGCCCGAGAATAATTCACCCCTCCACTTT. Protein: CAITPENNSPLHF.

The chain carries TRBV4-2 and TRBJ1-2, with 9 bases fitting TRBD1. CDR1 is LGHNA, CDR2 YNFKEQ, per germline. V lost 4 bases, J lost 1 base, and 4 bases stayed unmatched. The CDR3 runs 15 residues. The CDR3 DNA is TGTGCCAGCAGCCCCAACAGGGGGCTTAACTATGGCTACACCTTC. Protein sequence: CASSPNRGLNYGYTF.

This chain links TRBV12-3 or TRBV12-4 with TRBJ2-2, with a weak D call TRBD2 (7 bases). V lost 6 bases to trimming and J lost 4 bases, with 15 bases between them. This CDR3 has 15 amino acids. CDR3 in DNA: TGTGCCAGCAGCCCTACGCGGGGGCTCACCGGGGAGCTGTTTTTT. Translating gives CASSPTRGLTGELFF.

The rearrangement joins TRBV2 to TRBJ1-5; D might be TRBD1 (5 bases). CDR3 length: 14 amino acids. V dropped 7 bases and J dropped 3 bases, with 13 bases sitting between them. Germline V CDR1 and CDR2: SNHLY, FYNNEI. The CDR3 reads CASTRGGNNQPQHF. The CDR3, as DNA: TGTGCCAGCACCCGGGGGGGGAACAATCAGCCCCAGCATTTT. The whole variable domain, filled in from reference TRBV2 and TRBJ1-5, reads EPEVTQTPSHQVTQMGQEVILRCVPISNHLYFYWYRQILGQKVEFLVSFYNNEISEKSEIFDDQFSVERPDGSNFTLKIRSTKLEDSAMYFCASTRGGNNQPQHFGDGTRLSIL.

The V and J genes are TRBV11-2 and TRBJ1-1, with D tentatively TRBD1 (5 bases). V was shortened by 0 bases and J by 4 bases, with 9 bases between the two germline ends. This CDR3 spans 14 amino acids. The germline gives CDR1 SGHAT, CDR2 FQNNGV. DNA for the CDR3: TGTGCCAGCAGCTTAGAGGGGGGGACCACTGAAGCTTTCTTT. Its protein product is CASSLEGGTTEAFF.

The V gene is TRBV14, the J gene TRBJ2-3; a weak D match, TRBD2 (6 bases). CDR3 size: 12 residues. The germline V gene encodes CDR1 SGHDN and CDR2 FVKESK. Between the trimmed V and J ends, which lost 4 bases and 12 bases, there was a span of 14 bases. In DNA form, the CDR3 reads TGTGCCAGCAGCCTTACTAGCATCCCTCAGTATTTT. This translates into CASSLTSIPQYF.

There are a few counts of this clonotype. The CDR3 loop is CATSDSTPERGLRDTQYF. CDR3 sequence (DNA): TGTGCCACCAGTGATTCTACGCCCGAGCGGGGGCTTAGGGATACGCAGTATTTT. The rearrangement joins TRBV24-1 to TRBJ2-3; TRBD2 matches 8 bases. V was pared by 2 bases and J by 6 bases, with 15 bases of the junction left unmatched. The CDR3 has 18 residues. Germline CDR1 reads KGHDR; CDR2 reads SFDVKD.

This clonotype was recorded many times. V usage is TRBV7-9 and J usage is TRBJ1-1; unclear D gene. This CDR3 comprises 13 residues. The germline gives CDR1 SEHNR, CDR2 FQNEAQ (reference sequence). Trimming stripped 5 bases from V and 4 bases from J, with 11 bases between. CDR3 amino acids: CASSLGSPTEAFF. CDR3 bases: TGTGCCAGCAGCCTAGGGTCCCCCACTGAAGCTTTCTTT.

The chain employs TRBV7-2 and TRBJ2-2, with D perhaps TRBD2 (6 bases). Germline CDR1 SGHTA, CDR2 FQGNSA. V was shortened by 4 bases and J by 1 base, with 10 bases between the two germline ends. The CDR3 sequence is 15 residues long. In DNA form, the CDR3 reads TGTGCCAGCAGCTATTTAGCGGAGAACACCGGGGAGCTGTTTTTT. This gives the protein CASSYLAENTGELFF.